This TCR beta chain was recorded in a study of T cells in severe cutaneous drug reactions. Study-level information: Enrolled patients had probable or definite SJS/TEN or DRESS per RegiSCAR.

Regarding the study as a whole: All seven CBZ-SJS/TEN blister samples shared a public TCRbeta CDR3 at mean roughly 14%.

Notes on this clonotype: Its antigen is not identified.

Sequenced patients had Stevens-Johnson syndrome or toxic epidermal necrolysis caused by carbamazepine. Germline-derived CDR1 and CDR2 are LNHDA and SQIVND (reference sequence). The CDR3 covers 12 residues. Bulk and single-cell libraries used iRepertoire multiplex PCR with TCR subtype-specific primers. TCRdb re-analyzed the multiplex PCR reads; it lists each CDR3 protein once, without DNA. This listing includes just over 20,000 distinct CDR3 sequences. The V gene is TRBV19, the J gene TRBJ1-2. The TCR comes from a human donor with toxic epidermal necrolysis, a severe cutaneous drug reaction. Material: PBMCs. This chain's CDR3 is CASSMDRASYTF.